This T cell receptor (beta chain) was captured in a study of CD8 T cells in Susac syndrome. Germline CDR1 reads KGHSY; CDR2 reads FQNENV. Losses at the gene ends were 4 bases for V and 2 bases for J; bases not matched to a gene: 1. The CDR3 length is 14 residues. Random hexamers were used to reverse transcribe 0.5 to 1 ug of RNA. The immunoSEQ assay covered 54 Vbeta and 13 Jbeta segments for CDR3. MiXCR, run by TCRdb on the immunoSEQ multiplex PCR reads, gives a single entry per CDR3 protein. The sample contains fewer than 200,000 distinct CDR3 sequences, just under 95% of which appear only once. The controls, all healthy donors, were matched for age and sex. While CD8+ and CD4+ T cells were isolated negatively, TEMRA cells were enriched by FACS.

The rearrangement joins TRBV16 to TRBJ2-1; 8 bases fit TRBD1. This TCR was sampled from a human donor in good health. Source material: CD4+ T cells from PBMCs. DNA for the CDR3: TGTGCCAGCAGCCGGGACAGGCCCTACAATGAGCAGTTCTTC. Translating it yields CASSRDRPYNEQFF.